This T cell receptor beta chain emerged from a study of T cells in Graves' hyperthyroidism and ophthalmopathy. Study information: Peripheral blood samples were taken at initial diagnosis, prior to any treatment. General study results and limits: In blood, most of the thyroid clonotypes expanded above 0.001 were also present. Ophthalmopathy was separated from stable hyperthyroidism by a 13 V-J model.

The CDR3 is 15 amino acids. V lost 6 bases and J 0 bases, leaving 12 bases between the germline ends. Amplified TCR beta CDR3 regions came from RNA transcripts. HTBI primers were used for first-round RT-PCR of the TCR CDR3. TCRdb called the multiplex PCR reads again in MiXCR, with one record for every CDR3 protein. Here the sample spans more than 45,000 distinct CDR3 sequences, less than 50% being singletons. Patients showing uncontrolled infection, other autoimmune disease, pregnancy or lactation were ineligible. This clonotype has ten or more counts. Antigen specificity is unknown. Sequencing used blood. This clonotype was obtained from a woman aged 25 to 39 with Graves' ophthalmopathy. The gene calls are TRBV12-3 or TRBV12-4 and TRBJ1-3; weak D call: TRBD1 (6 bases). CDR3 region: CASSIGTFSGNTIYF. The CDR3 DNA follows: TGTGCCAGCAGCATCGGGACATTCTCTGGAAACACCATATATTTT.